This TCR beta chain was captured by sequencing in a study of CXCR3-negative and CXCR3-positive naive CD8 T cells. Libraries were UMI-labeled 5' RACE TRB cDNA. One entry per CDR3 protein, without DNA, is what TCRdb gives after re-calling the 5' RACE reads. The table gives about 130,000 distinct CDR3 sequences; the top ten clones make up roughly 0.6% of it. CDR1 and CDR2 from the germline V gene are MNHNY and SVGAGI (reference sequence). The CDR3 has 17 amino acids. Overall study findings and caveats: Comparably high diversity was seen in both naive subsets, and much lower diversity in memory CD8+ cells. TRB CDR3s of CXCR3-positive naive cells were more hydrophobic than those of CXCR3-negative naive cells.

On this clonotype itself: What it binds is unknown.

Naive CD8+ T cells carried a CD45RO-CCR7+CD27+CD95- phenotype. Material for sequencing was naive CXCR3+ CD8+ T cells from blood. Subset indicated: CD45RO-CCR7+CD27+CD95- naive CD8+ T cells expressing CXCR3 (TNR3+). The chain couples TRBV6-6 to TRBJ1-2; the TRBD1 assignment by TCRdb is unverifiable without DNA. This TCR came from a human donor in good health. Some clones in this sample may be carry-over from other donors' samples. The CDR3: CASSYSPGVDTNYGYTF.